Each of the 11 T cell receptor beta chains below was sequenced from the same sample in a study of T cells in Graves' hyperthyroidism and ophthalmopathy. Amplified regions were TCR beta CDR3 sequences from RNA transcripts. TCR CDR3 underwent first-round RT-PCR with the HTBI primer set. TCRdb ran MiXCR on the multiplex PCR reads and lists one entry per CDR3 protein. The table includes approximately 700,000 distinct CDR3 sequences, 15% to 20% detected once. Sample: blood. The receptor set was obtained from a man aged 18 to 29 with Graves' hyperthyroidism.

The table lists this clonotype with many counts. The chain joins TRBV11-2 to TRBJ2-1, with D possibly TRBD1 on 8 matching bases. V was shortened by 4 bases and J by 5 bases, with 21 bases between the two germline ends. From germline, CDR1 is SGHAT and CDR2 FQNNGV. This CDR3 is built from 17 residues. CDR3 sequence: CASSSQQGGALDNEQFF. The CDR3 coding sequence is TGTGCCAGCAGCTCCCAACAGGGGGGGGCACTTGACAATGAGCAGTTCTTC.

The chain combines TRBV15 with TRBJ2-5; TRBD1 matches 9 bases. Trimming removed 1 base from V and 2 bases from J; junction bases left unmatched: 5. Germline loops: CDR1 LNHNV, CDR2 YYDKDF (reference sequence). This CDR3 spans 16 amino acids. CDR3 sequence: CATSRGTGAVQETQYF. CDR3 bases: TGTGCCACCAGCAGAGGGACAGGGGCGGTGCAAGAGACCCAGTACTTC.

This chain joins TRBV6-5 and TRBJ1-1; perhaps TRBD1 as D (5 bases). Deletions cut 4 bases from V and 0 bases from J, with 9 bases between. Germline V gene sequence: CDR1 MNHEY, CDR2 SVGAGI. This CDR3 has 14 amino acids. Here the CDR3 reads CASSSDSMNTEAFF. In nucleotides, the CDR3 is TGTGCCAGCAGTTCTGACAGCATGAACACTGAAGCTTTCTTT.

This clonotype was recorded a few times. This chain uses TRBV10-2 with TRBJ2-3; D possibly matches TRBD1 or TRBD2 (5 bases each). Trimming removed 2 bases from V and 6 bases from J, with 12 bases in between. CDR3 length: 14 residues. CDR1 WSHSY and CDR2 SAAADI come from the germline V gene. The CDR3 sequence: CASSEPFRDDTQYF. Here the CDR3 DNA reads TGCGCCAGCAGTGAGCCTTTTCGGGACGATACGCAGTATTTT.

This clonotype was detected a few times. The chain combines TRBV7-2 with TRBJ2-3; tentative D call: TRBD2 (6 bases). V shed 1 base and J shed 4 bases, with 12 bases lying between them. Germline assignment: CDR1 SGHTA and CDR2 FQGNSA. This CDR3 is 15 amino acids long. CDR3 sequence (DNA): TGTGCCAGCAGCTTAGAGGGAGCGGGCTCAGATACGCAGTATTTT. Translation gives CASSLEGAGSDTQYF. The variable domain in full, with the rest retrieved from reference TRBV7-2 and TRBJ2-3, is GAGVSQSPSNKVTEKGKDVELRCDPISGHTALYWYRQSLGQGLEFLIYFQGNSAPDKSGLPSDRFSAERTGGSVSTLTIQRTQQEDSAVYLCASSLEGAGSDTQYFGPGTRLTVL.

The rearrangement uses TRBV10-2 and TRBJ1-4; D remains ambiguous. The CDR3 length is 15 residues. Germline V gene sequence: CDR1 WSHSY, CDR2 SAAADI. Trimming took off 3 bases at V and 0 bases at J, with 8 bases between the two ends. The CDR3 protein is CASSESQTTNEKLFF. In DNA form, the CDR3 reads TGCGCCAGCAGTGAATCACAGACAACTAATGAAAAACTGTTTTTT.

This clonotype showed up just a few times. The chain uses TRBV7-9 and TRBJ1-1; TRBD1 is a possible D gene (5 bases). V was pared by 7 bases and J by 3 bases, with 12 bases between. There are 13 residues in the CDR3. Germline CDR1 reads SEHNR; CDR2 reads FQNEAQ (reference sequence). For the CDR3, the DNA is TGTGCCAGCACCTTGGGGCTTGACACTGAAGCTTTCTTT. Its protein is CASTLGLDTEAFF.

This clonotype was seen at least ten times. The CDR3 loop reads CASSLGASTDTQYF. Here the CDR3 DNA reads TGTGCCAGCAGCTTAGGGGCTAGCACAGATACGCAGTATTTT. This chain links TRBV7-9 with TRBJ2-3; no clear D. The CDR3 is made up of 14 amino acids. The germline V gene encodes CDR1 SEHNR and CDR2 FQNEAQ (reference sequence). Trimming stripped 1 base from V and 0 bases from J, with 5 bases between.

CDR3 residues: CAWTWTATNYGYTF. The CDR3 DNA is TGTGCCTGGACCTGGACAGCTACTAACTATGGCTACACCTTC. This chain joins TRBV30 and TRBJ1-2, with a tentative D call TRBD1 (6 bases). V was pared by 4 bases and J by 0 bases, with 12 bases between. The CDR3 totals 14 residues. Germline CDR1 GTSNPN, CDR2 SVGIG (reference sequence).

V gene TRBV9 combines with J gene TRBJ2-3; 7 bases are a match to TRBD2. V trimming: 3 bases; J trimming: 2 bases; junction bases outside the gene matches: 9. Germline CDR1 reads SGDLS; CDR2 reads YYNGEE. The CDR3 runs to 16 residues. CDR3 amino acids: CASSEPPRGNTDTQYF. The CDR3 DNA is TGTGCCAGCAGCGAGCCCCCGCGGGGGAACACAGATACGCAGTATTTT.

V and J are TRBV27 and TRBJ2-2; D gene unclear. Germline CDR1 and CDR2: MNHEY and SMNVEV (reference sequence). The CDR3 runs to 19 residues. With 4 bases removed from V and 0 bases from J, the gap between germline ends came to 21 bases. CDR3 in DNA: TGTGCCAGCAGTTATAAGCAGGTCCCCCTGAGTACGAACACCGGGGAGCTGTTTTTT. Translated, it gives CASSYKQVPLSTNTGELFF.